The 27 T cell receptor beta chains below come from one sample, sequenced in a study of blood T cell repertoires in COVID-19. Using immunoSEQ multiplex PCR, the repertoire was profiled, and TCRdb retains in-frame clones only, with some absent. The data show under 200,000 clones, with 75% to 90% seen just once and 6.9% held by the top ten. Sequencing was carried out using peripheral blood. The receptor source for this set is a man aged 55-75 years with acute or convalescent COVID-19.

This chain links TRBV19 with TRBJ1-4, with a tentative D call TRBD1 (5 bases). The CDR3 runs 14 residues. Trimming removed 4 bases at V and 6 bases at J, with 12 bases between. Germline values: CDR1 LNHDA, CDR2 SQIVND (reference sequence). The CDR3 bases are TGTGCCAGTAGTACGACAGCGGGGGATGAAAAACTGTTTTTT. Its translation: CASSTTAGDEKLFF. Full variable domain (rest looked up from reference TRBV19 and TRBJ1-4): DGGITQSPKYLFRKEGQNVTLSCEQNLNHDAMYWYRQDPGQGLRLIYYSQIVNDFQKGDIAEGYSVSREKKESFPLTVTSAQKNPTAFYLCASSTTAGDEKLFFGSGTQLSVL.

The genes are TRBV19 and TRBJ1-5; possibly TRBD1 for D (6 bases). CDR1 and CDR2 (germline): LNHDA, SQIVND (reference sequence). V was pared by 8 bases and J by 4 bases, with 15 bases between. The CDR3 length is 14 residues. CDR3 residues: CASCYGTQNQPQHF. The CDR3 DNA follows: TGTGCCAGTTGTTACGGGACACAAAATCAGCCCCAGCATTTT.

The V call is TRBV4-3, the J call TRBJ2-3, with D possibly TRBD1 on 5 matching bases. The germline CDR1 and CDR2 sequences are LGHNA and YSLEER. Trimming removed 0 bases at V and 0 bases at J, with 13 bases between. CDR3 length: 17 amino acids. CDR3 DNA: TGCGCCAGCAGCCAAGATCGAGCAGGGCAAAGCACAGATACGCAGTATTTT. It specifies CASSQDRAGQSTDTQYF.

The chain has TRBV7-8 and TRBJ2-1, with 13 bases identical to TRBD2. CDR1 is SGHVS and CDR2 is FQNEAQ in the germline V gene. V gave up 0 bases and J gave up 7 bases; unmatched junction bases: 9. The CDR3 is 18 amino acids. The CDR3 protein is CASSLARTSGRGRNEQFF. DNA of the CDR3: TGTGCCAGCAGCTTAGCCCGGACTAGCGGGAGAGGGCGAAATGAGCAGTTCTTC. Drawing the rest from reference TRBV7-8 and TRBJ2-1, the complete variable domain is GAGVSQSPRYKVAKRGQDVALRCDPISGHVSLFWYQQALGQGPEFLTYFQNEAQLDKSGLPSDRFFAERPEGSVSTLKIQRTQQEDSAVYLCASSLARTSGRGRNEQFFGPGTRLTVL.

The sample holds a few counts of this clone. This chain connects TRBV12-3 or TRBV12-4 to TRBJ1-1; no reliable D call. This CDR3 is built from 12 residues. Trimming left V 3 bases short and J 6 bases short, with 8 bases between. The chain's CDR3 is CASSFRSAEAFF. DNA for the CDR3: TGTGCCAGCAGTTTTCGGTCTGCTGAAGCTTTCTTT.

This rearrangement joins TRBV6-5 to TRBJ2-7; D unclear. V shed 6 bases and J shed 3 bases, with 9 bases lying between them. CDR3 length: 12 residues. In germline, CDR1 is MNHEY, CDR2 SVGAGI. CDR3 region: CASRARYYEQYF. In nucleotides, the CDR3 is TGTGCCAGCAGAGCTCGATACTACGAGCAGTACTTC.

In this sample, this clone turned up once. This chain connects TRBV2 to TRBJ1-4; possible D gene TRBD1, 6 bases. The CDR3 is 15 residues long. Germline V gene lookup returns CDR1 SNHLY and CDR2 FYNNEI. Between the trimmed V and J ends, which lost 2 bases and 4 bases, there was a span of 11 bases. This chain's CDR3 is CASSEQGFDNEKLFF. The CDR3, as DNA: TGTGCCAGCAGTGAACAGGGGTTTGATAATGAAAAACTGTTTTTT. Complete variable domain (other parts from reference TRBV2 and TRBJ1-4): EPEVTQTPSHQVTQMGQEVILRCVPISNHLYFYWYRQILGQKVEFLVSFYNNEISEKSEIFDDQFSVERPDGSNFTLKIRSTKLEDSAMYFCASSEQGFDNEKLFFGSGTQLSVL.

This chain uses TRBV7-2 with TRBJ2-3, with 9 nucleotides matching TRBD2. V was clipped by 3 bases and J by 0 bases; unmatched bases: 4. This CDR3 is built from 16 residues. From germline, CDR1 is SGHTA and CDR2 FQGNSA. CDR3 coding DNA: TGTGCCAGCAGCTTTGGCGGGGGGGACAGCACAGATACGCAGTATTTT. As protein: CASSFGGGDSTDTQYF.

This clone was picked up one time. V and J are TRBV7-9 and TRBJ1-2, with a possible D match to TRBD1 (5 bases). V was trimmed by 3 bases and J by 0 bases, leaving 23 bases between them. The CDR3 spans 19 residues. Germline CDR1 and CDR2: SEHNR and FQNEAQ (reference sequence). The CDR3 reads CASSLLQSGGVGPNYGYTF. The CDR3 nucleotides are TGTGCCAGCAGCTTGCTACAATCTGGAGGGGTCGGACCTAACTATGGCTACACCTTC.

This rearrangement joins TRBV10-3 to TRBJ1-5, with TRBD1 as a possible D gene (5 bases). Germline V gene lookup returns CDR1 ENHRY and CDR2 SYGVKD. The CDR3 sequence is 13 residues long. Deletions cut 6 bases from V and 7 bases from J, with 13 bases between. CDR3 in DNA: TGTGCCATCAGAGAACAGGTAGGACAGCCCCAGCATTTT. Translation: CAIREQVGQPQHF.

This chain uses TRBV7-9 with TRBJ1-2; D not certain. V gave up 5 bases and J gave up 8 bases, with 12 bases separating them. The length of the CDR3 is 12 residues. From germline, CDR1 is SEHNR and CDR2 FQNEAQ (reference sequence). DNA for the CDR3: TGTGCCAGCAGCCCTCGCGCTGAGGGCTACACCTTC. The encoded protein is CASSPRAEGYTF.

The chain has TRBV6-6 and TRBJ1-4, with a possible D match to TRBD1 (6 bases). The V gene lost 4 bases and the J gene lost 10 bases, with 13 bases spanning the gap. From germline, CDR1 is MNHNY and CDR2 SVGAGI (reference sequence). The CDR3 totals 13 residues. For the CDR3, the DNA is TGTGCCAGCAGTTTCCAGGGGTTGGCAAAACTGTTTTTT. Amino acid sequence: CASSFQGLAKLFF.

The chain carries TRBV2 and TRBJ2-5, with 9 bases fitting TRBD1. V lost 5 bases and J lost 2; bases outside the gene matches: 3. Germline assignment: CDR1 SNHLY and CDR2 FYNNEI. CDR3 length: 14 amino acids. Here the CDR3 reads CASSKGTGQETQYF. The CDR3 nucleotides read TGTGCCAGCAGTAAAGGGACAGGGCAAGAGACCCAGTACTTC.

V and J are TRBV24-1 and TRBJ1-2; D is perhaps TRBD1 (5 bases). The CDR3 extends over 16 amino acids. With 1 base removed from V and 4 bases from J, the gap between germline ends came to 15 bases. Germline V gene sequence: CDR1 KGHDR, CDR2 SFDVKD. This CDR3 reads CATSDFKAGKGYGYTF. The CDR3 DNA reads TGTGCCACCAGTGATTTTAAGGCAGGGAAGGGCTATGGCTACACCTTC.

With regard to this clone: Other DNA sequences of this sample code for an identical CDR3. V usage is TRBV3-1 (or the pseudogene TRBV3-2) and J usage is TRBJ2-1, with 9 bases matching TRBD2. CDR3 length: 15 amino acids. In germline, CDR1 is LGHDT, CDR2 YNNKEL (reference sequence). V lost 4 bases, J lost 1 base, and 2 bases stayed unmatched. The CDR3 coding sequence is TGTGCCAGCAGCCTGACTAGCGGATCCTACAATGAGCAGTTCTTC. Translating it yields CASSLTSGSYNEQFF.

The CDR3 nucleotides read TGCGCCAGCAGTGAGTGGGTGGGCGGGGAGACCCAGTACTTC. Translating it yields CASSEWVGGETQYF. This chain connects TRBV10-2 to TRBJ2-5; maybe TRBD2 (5 bases). This CDR3 spans 14 amino acids. CDR1 WSHSY and CDR2 SAAADI come from the germline V gene. Trimming left V 1 base short and J 5 bases short, with 11 bases between.

The chain employs TRBV5-1 and TRBJ1-2; maybe TRBD1 (6 bases). This CDR3 has 15 amino acids. V was pared by 3 bases and J by 4 bases, with 16 bases between. The V gene's germline CDR1 is SGHRS and CDR2 YFSETQ. CDR3 sequence (DNA): TGCGCCAGCAGCTACTTAACGACAGGAGTCTATGGCTACACCTTC. Encoded protein: CASSYLTTGVYGYTF.

The rearrangement links TRBV6-5 to TRBJ1-2, with D perhaps TRBD1 (5 bases). V lost 8 bases to trimming and J lost 6 bases, with 10 bases between them. Germline CDR1 and CDR2: MNHEY and SVGAGI. This CDR3 is built from 11 residues. The CDR3 region has the DNA TGTGCCAGCGGGACTGGTCATGGCTACACCTTC. Residues: CASGTGHGYTF.

This chain uses TRBV2 with TRBJ1-1; D is unresolved. V shed 6 bases and J shed 8 bases, with 16 bases lying between them. CDR1 and CDR2 from the germline V gene are SNHLY and FYNNEI. The CDR3 runs to 13 residues. CDR3 region: CASRPYGLAEAFF. In DNA, the CDR3 is TGTGCCAGCAGACCGTACGGGTTAGCGGAAGCTTTCTTT.

CDR3: CASRYDSYGYTF. The CDR3, as DNA: TGTGCCAGCAGGTACGACAGCTATGGCTACACCTTC. The chain couples TRBV12-3 or TRBV12-4 to TRBJ1-2; TRBD1 is a possible D gene (5 bases). The CDR3 is 12 amino acids. Trimming left V 6 bases short and J 4 bases short, with 9 bases between.

The rearrangement uses TRBV6-2 or TRBV6-3 and TRBJ1-5, with D uncertain. The CDR3 has 17 amino acids. Trimming pared 5 bases from V and 6 bases from J, leaving 23 bases between. Germline V gene lookup returns CDR1 MNHEY and CDR2 SVGEGT. The DNA of the CDR3 is TGTGCCAGCAGTGTCAATAAGGCCCGGGATACGGGTCAGCCCCAGCATTTT. Protein product: CASSVNKARDTGQPQHF.

J is TRBJ2-1 and V is TRBV25-1, with D perhaps matching TRBD1 (6 bases). V gave up 3 bases and J gave up 4 bases, with 13 bases separating them. Germline V lookup: CDR1 MGHDK, CDR2 SYGVNS. The CDR3 is 15 residues long. CDR3 amino acids: CASSELDRIYNEQFF. In DNA, the CDR3 is TGTGCCAGCAGTGAGCTAGACAGGATATACAATGAGCAGTTCTTC.

V usage is TRBV11-2 and J usage is TRBJ1-4; possibly TRBD1 for D (6 bases). Germline CDR1 is SGHAT and CDR2 is FQNNGV. V was shortened by 5 bases and J by 5 bases, with 15 bases between the two germline ends. The CDR3 loop spans 15 amino acids. CDR3 in DNA: TGTGCCAGCAGCATTAGCCAAGGGGGAAATGAAAAACTGTTTTTT. As protein: CASSISQGGNEKLFF.

This chain links TRBV9 with TRBJ1-5, with a possible D match to TRBD1 (5 bases). This CDR3 spans 15 amino acids. V lost 3 bases and J lost 4, with 14 bases in between. CDR1 is SGDLS, CDR2 YYNGEE, per germline. CDR3 nucleotide sequence: TGTGCCAGCAGCGCCATGGGGGGGGTGAATCAGCCCCAGCATTTT. Its protein is CASSAMGGVNQPQHF.

The V and J genes are TRBV30 and TRBJ1-3, with 7 bases that match TRBD1. CDR1 is GTSNPN, CDR2 SVGIG, per germline (reference sequence). V shed 1 base and J 4 bases; nucleotides not matched to a gene: 4. The length of the CDR3 is 14 residues. CDR3 in DNA: TGTGCCTGGAGTGACCCGGGACAGGGAAACACCATATATTTT. Its protein product is CAWSDPGQGNTIYF.

The CDR3 coding sequence is TGTGCCAGCGCGGGGACAGGGGATGAGGGCTATAATTCACCCCTCCACTTT. Encoded protein: CASAGTGDEGYNSPLHF. This chain joins TRBV27 and TRBJ1-6, with TRBD1 matching 10 bases. Trimming cost V 8 bases and J 3 bases; bases outside gene matches: 10. The V gene's germline CDR1 is MNHEY and CDR2 SMNVEV (reference sequence). The CDR3 has 17 amino acids.

The table lists this clone with a count of one. The chain uses TRBV25-1 and TRBJ2-1, with 11 nucleotides matching TRBD2. Germline lookup yields CDR1 MGHDK and CDR2 SYGVNS. V was pared by 6 bases and J by 1 base, with 5 bases of the junction left unmatched. The CDR3 contains 16 residues. The CDR3, as DNA: TGTGCCAGCAGCGATAGCGGGGGGGCGTCCTACAATGAGCAGTTCTTC. Amino acid sequence: CASSDSGGASYNEQFF.